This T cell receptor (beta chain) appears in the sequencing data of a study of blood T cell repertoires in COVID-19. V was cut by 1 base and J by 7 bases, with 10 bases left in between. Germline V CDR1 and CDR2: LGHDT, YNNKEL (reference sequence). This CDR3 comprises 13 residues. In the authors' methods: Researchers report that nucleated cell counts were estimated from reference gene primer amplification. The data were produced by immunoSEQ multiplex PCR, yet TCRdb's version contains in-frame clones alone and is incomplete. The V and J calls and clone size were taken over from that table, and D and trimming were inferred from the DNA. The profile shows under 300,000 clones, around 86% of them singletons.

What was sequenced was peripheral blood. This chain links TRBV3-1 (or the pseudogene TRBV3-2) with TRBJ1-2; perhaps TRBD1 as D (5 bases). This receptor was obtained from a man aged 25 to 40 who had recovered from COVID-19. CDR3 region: CASSQALRVGYTF. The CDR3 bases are TGTGCCAGCAGCCAAGCTCTCAGGGTTGGCTACACCTTC.